Described below is a single T cell receptor beta chain sequence and its context. The antigen remains unidentified. These data are taken from a study of T-cell memory formation after mild COVID-19. Overall study context: Clusters of TCRs were largely donor specific.

The V and J ends lost 6 bases and 3 bases, in that order; junction bases with no gene match: 6. The CDR3 is 14 residues long. Germline V CDR1 and CDR2: DFQATT, SNEGSKA (reference sequence). Broader study findings: Cross-reactive memory seemingly joined, as some responding clones were found in pre-infection memory. Contracting clones, day 15 to 85, had balanced CD4/CD8, and later expanders favored CD4+. The second-wave clones peaking on day 37 were not confirmed as SARS-CoV-2-specific.

A single record per CDR3 protein comes from TCRdb applying MiXCR to the 5' RACE reads. Among 350,000 or so distinct CDR3 sequences listed, about 21% were seen once. The receptor's source is an adult woman who had mild COVID-19 (a few samples of this study predate the infection). Cell type and time point are not known. The chain carries TRBV20-1 and TRBJ2-3, with 10 bases aligning to TRBD1. The specimen sequenced was PBMCs or a T cell subset sorted from them (not recorded which). The CDR3 DNA follows: TGCAGTGCCGCCGGGACAGGGGAGACAGATACGCAGTATTTT. Amino acid sequence: CSAAGTGETDTQYF.